This T cell receptor (beta chain) was observed in a study of T cell repertoires in cytomegalovirus infection. Whole-study context: Newly reported HLA-C-restricted and thoroughly characterized HLA-B-restricted CMV epitopes were employed. TCR beta signatures that were public indicated CMV infection and matching HLA type. Study-level points and caveats: Cumulated frequencies of public TCR beta families served to identify carriers of CMV plus the relevant HLA. Across the ex vivo response, the dominant clonotypes were HLA-C-restricted CMV-specific TCR beta clonotypes.

Trimming pared 4 bases from V and 3 bases from J, leaving 16 bases between. CDR3 length equals 15 residues. Germline V gene lookup returns CDR1 SGHNT and CDR2 YYREEE (reference sequence). As to this clonotype: The antigen is undetermined.

MiXCR was run by TCRdb on the reads, yielding one entry per CDR3 protein. The sample shows about 310,000 distinct CDR3 sequences, around 25% of them seen only once. The sample was cultured PBMCs, taken from culture after CMV antigen stimulation. This TCR was sampled from a human donor in good health (CMV status not recorded). Some clones in this sample may be carry-over from other donors' samples. The chain has TRBV5-4 and TRBJ1-2; D possibly corresponds to TRBD1 (6 bases). This CDR3 reads CASSTGASSDYGYTF. The CDR3, as DNA: TGTGCCAGCAGCACGGGGGCCAGCTCAGACTATGGCTACACCTTC.